In its sample, the clone carrying this T cell receptor beta chain was seen once. Antigen unknown. Described time point: pre-sensitization, week 0. Treatment indicated: therapeutic diphenylcyclopropenone sensitization with weekly scalp DPC. Donors were 18 to 70-year-old alopecia patients suitable for DPC. This sample was included in a study of human T cells and chemical hapten exposure. Whole-study context: Investigators sensitized about 2 cm by about 2 cm of upper inner arm skin with 2% DPC. Whole-study results and caveats: Patch test score was positively correlated with the counts of TCRs that had expanded at PT1.

The germline V and J ends were trimmed by 5 bases and 2 bases, with 15 bases remaining between them. CDR3 length equals 15 residues. The germline V gene encodes CDR1 SGHAT and CDR2 FQNNGV. TCRdb reprocessed the RACE reads with MiXCR, giving one entry per CDR3 protein. The sample carries under 200,000 distinct CDR3 sequences, 25% to 30% recorded once. The genes are TRBV11-2 and TRBJ2-5; D unclear. This specimen was whole blood, taken in connection with sensitization to the hapten diphenylcyclopropenone (DPC). The receptor's source is a woman aged 25 to 45 with alopecia areata. Some clones in this sample may be carry-over from other donors' samples. CDR3 amino acids: CASSRSPQRQETQYF. In nucleotides, the CDR3 is TGTGCCAGCAGCCGCTCCCCCCAGCGACAAGAGACCCAGTACTTC. The full variable domain, its missing parts supplied by reference TRBV11-2 and TRBJ2-5, is EAGVAQSPRYKIIEKRQSVAFWCNPISGHATLYWYQQILGQGPKLLIQFQNNGVVDDSQLPKDRFSAERLKGVDSTLKIQPAKLEDSAVYLCASSRSPQRQETQYFGPGTRLLVL.